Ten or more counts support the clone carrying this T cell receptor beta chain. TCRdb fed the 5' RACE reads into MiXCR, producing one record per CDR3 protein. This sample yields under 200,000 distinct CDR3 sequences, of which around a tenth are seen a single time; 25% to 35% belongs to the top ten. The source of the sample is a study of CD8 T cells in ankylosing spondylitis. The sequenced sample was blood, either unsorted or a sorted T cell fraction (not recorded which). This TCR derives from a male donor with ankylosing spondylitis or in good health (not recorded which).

The CDR3 DNA follows: TGCAGTGCTAGAGATAGAGGCGGGCCAGACACCGGGGAGCTGTTTTTT. Protein sequence: CSARDRGGPDTGELFF. V usage is TRBV20-1 and J usage is TRBJ2-2, with D possibly matching TRBD2 (5 bases). The CDR3 loop spans 16 amino acids. Germline CDR1 reads DFQATT; CDR2 reads SNEGSKA (reference sequence). The germline V and J ends were trimmed by 0 bases and 3 bases, with 14 bases remaining between them.